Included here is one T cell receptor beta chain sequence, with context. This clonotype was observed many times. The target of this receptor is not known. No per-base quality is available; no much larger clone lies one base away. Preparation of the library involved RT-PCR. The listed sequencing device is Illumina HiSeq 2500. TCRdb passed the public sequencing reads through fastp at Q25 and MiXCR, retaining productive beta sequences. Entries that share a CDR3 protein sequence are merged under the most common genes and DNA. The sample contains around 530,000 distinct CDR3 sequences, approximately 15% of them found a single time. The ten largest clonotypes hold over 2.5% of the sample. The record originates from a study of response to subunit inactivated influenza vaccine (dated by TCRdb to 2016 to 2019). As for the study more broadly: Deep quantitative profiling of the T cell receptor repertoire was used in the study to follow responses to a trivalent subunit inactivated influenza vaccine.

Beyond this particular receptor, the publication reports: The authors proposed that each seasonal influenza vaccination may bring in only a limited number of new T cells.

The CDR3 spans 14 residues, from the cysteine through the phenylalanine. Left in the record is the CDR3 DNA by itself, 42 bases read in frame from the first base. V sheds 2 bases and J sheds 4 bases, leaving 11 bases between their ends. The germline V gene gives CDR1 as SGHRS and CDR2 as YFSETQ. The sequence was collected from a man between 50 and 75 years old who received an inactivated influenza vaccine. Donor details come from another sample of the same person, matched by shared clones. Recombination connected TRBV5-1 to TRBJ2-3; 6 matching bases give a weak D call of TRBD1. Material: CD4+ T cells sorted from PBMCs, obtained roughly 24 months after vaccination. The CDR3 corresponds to CASSFRGIPDTQYF. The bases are TGCGCCAGCAGCTTTAGGGGGATTCCAGATACGCAGTATTTT.